This T cell receptor beta chain was identified during a study of T cell responses to AZD1222 COVID-19 vaccine. Study-wide background: Pooled together were second doses at about 4 or about 12 weeks.

Germline loops: CDR1 SNHLY, CDR2 FYNNEI. Trimming removed 10 bases from V and 4 bases from J, with 17 bases in between. The CDR3 has 15 residues. Sequenced by immunoSEQ multiplex PCR; TCRdb stores in-frame clones only, minus some. The sample has 75,000 to 100,000 clones; about nine tenths are singletons. The source was peripheral blood, collected on day 0 of AZD1222 vaccination. J is TRBJ2-6 and V is TRBV2, with a weak D call TRBD2 (6 bases). The receptor was isolated from an adult in good health. Here the CDR3 DNA reads TGTGCCACCTTTGATGGGGCGGGAGGGGCCAACGTCCTGACTTTC. Translation gives CATFDGAGGANVLTF.